Listed below are T cell receptor beta chains from one sample, sequenced in a study of T cell responses to AZD1222 COVID-19 vaccine. The repertoire was sequenced with immunoSEQ multiplex PCR; TCRdb's copy has only in-frame clones and lacks some. The sample has 200,000 or so clones, 93% seen once; the top ten hold 0.95% to 1.1%. Sequencing was performed on peripheral blood, taken on day 0 of MenACWY control vaccination. The receptors were gathered from an adult in good health. CDR3s include the opening cysteine and the closing phenylalanine or tryptophan. The order of the fields is J gene, clone size, V gene, D gene, CDR3 protein, CDR3 DNA. A D gene is named only where the DNA matches it firmly. Clone size is given for some rows only: seen once, a few or many times, or a class if the clone is expanded.

TRBJ1-1	.	TRBV5-4	.	CASSLEGGTEAFF	TGTGCCAGCAGCTTGGAGGGGGGGACTGAAGCTTTCTTT
TRBJ1-2	.	TRBV3-1/TRBV3-2	TRBD1	CASSRQGAGYGYTF	TGTGCCAGCAGCCGCCAGGGGGCTGGTTATGGCTACACCTTC
TRBJ2-3	.	TRBV30	.	CAWSRGAGGGDTQYF	TGTGCCTGGAGTAGAGGTGCAGGGGGAGGAGATACGCAGTATTTT
TRBJ1-2	.	TRBV27	.	CASSPRGYGYTF	TGTGCCAGCAGTCCCCGAGGCTATGGCTACACCTTC
TRBJ1-5	.	TRBV7-9	.	CASSLYNQPQHF	TGTGCCAGCAGTCTATACAATCAGCCCCAGCATTTT
TRBJ2-7	.	TRBV19	TRBD1	CASSFSGQGYEQYF	TGTGCCAGTAGTTTCTCGGGACAGGGCTACGAGCAGTACTTC
TRBJ1-2	.	TRBV3-1/TRBV3-2	.	CASSQGRQSYGYTF	TGTGCCAGCAGCCAAGGGCGACAGTCCTATGGCTACACCTTC
TRBJ2-3	.	TRBV4-2	.	CASSQDRQYTDTQYF	TGTGCCAGCAGCCAAGATAGACAGTACACAGATACGCAGTATTTT
TRBJ2-5	.	TRBV7-9	.	CASSRTVTETQYF	TGTGCCAGCAGCCGGACGGTCACGGAGACCCAGTACTTC
TRBJ1-5	.	TRBV9	.	CASSPEDSNQPQHF	TGTGCCAGCAGCCCGGAGGATAGCAATCAGCCCCAGCATTTT
TRBJ1-1	.	TRBV11-2	.	CASSLDLTGTGEAFF	TGTGCCAGCAGCTTAGATTTGACGGGAACAGGTGAAGCTTTCTTT
TRBJ1-2	.	TRBV27	TRBD1	CASSRQGENGYTF	TGTGCCAGCAGTAGACAGGGAGAAAATGGCTACACCTTC
TRBJ1-1	few	TRBV28	.	CASSLPRGMGTEAFF	TGTGCCAGCAGTCTGCCCCGGGGGATGGGAACTGAAGCTTTCTTT
TRBJ1-4	.	TRBV19	.	CASSPGPTRTEKLFF	TGTGCCAGTAGTCCGGGCCCCACTAGGACTGAAAAACTGTTTTTT
TRBJ2-1	.	TRBV28	TRBD1	CASSSGTGGYNEQFF	TGTGCCAGCAGCTCCGGGACAGGGGGCTACAATGAGCAGTTCTTC
TRBJ2-5	.	TRBV19	TRBD2	CASSIVSGGGRETQYF	TGTGCCAGTAGTATAGTTAGCGGGGGTGGTAGGGAGACCCAGTACTTC
TRBJ2-7	once	TRBV5-6	.	CASSYRPAYEQYF	TGTGCCAGCAGCTATAGACCGGCCTACGAGCAGTACTTC
TRBJ1-1	.	TRBV28	.	CASSAQGRSEAFF	TGTGCCAGCAGTGCACAGGGTAGGTCTGAAGCTTTCTTT
TRBJ2-7	.	TRBV25-1	.	CASRETGSSYEQYF	TGTGCCAGCAGGGAGACAGGTAGCTCCTACGAGCAGTACTTC
TRBJ2-1	.	TRBV5-1	.	CASSTGPDYGEQFF	TGCGCCAGCAGCACCGGACCAGACTACGGTGAGCAGTTCTTC
TRBJ2-1	.	TRBV19	TRBD2	CASSRRGLNEQFF	TGTGCCAGTAGTAGGCGGGGGTTGAATGAGCAGTTCTTC
TRBJ2-2	.	TRBV6-1	.	CASSEPPRRTGELFF	TGTGCCAGCAGTGAACCTCCCAGAAGAACCGGGGAGCTGTTTTTT
TRBJ1-1	.	TRBV6-5	.	CASSFGGESEAFF	TGTGCCAGCAGTTTTGGTGGCGAGAGTGAAGCTTTCTTT
TRBJ1-2	.	TRBV7-2	.	CASSLGRGYGYTF	TGTGCCAGCAGCTTAGGCCGGGGCTATGGCTACACCTTC
TRBJ1-1	.	TRBV5-4	TRBD1	CASSLADREGTEAFF	TGTGCCAGCAGCTTGGCTGACAGGGAGGGAACTGAAGCTTTCTTT
TRBJ2-7	.	TRBV9	.	CASSAGGPIYEQYF	TGTGCCAGCAGCGCCGGGGGGCCCATCTACGAGCAGTACTTC
TRBJ2-7	.	TRBV6-5	.	CASSTAGRTPRAQYF	TGTGCCAGCAGTACCGCCGGGAGAACCCCTCGGGCGCAGTACTTC
TRBJ1-2	.	TRBV11-2	TRBD1	CASRAGGGGGYTF	TGTGCCAGCAGGGCAGGGGGCGGAGGAGGCTACACCTTC
TRBJ2-1	.	TRBV30	.	CAWSRPGSYNEQFF	TGTGCCTGGAGTAGACCGGGCTCCTACAATGAGCAGTTCTTC
TRBJ2-3	.	TRBV18	.	CASSPTGPASTDTQYF	TGTGCCAGCTCACCTACCGGGCCCGCTAGCACAGATACGCAGTATTTT
TRBJ2-3	.	TRBV5-6	TRBD1	CASSTPTGLGTDTQYF	TGTGCCAGCAGCACCCCGACAGGGCTGGGCACAGATACGCAGTATTTT
TRBJ2-2	.	TRBV6-1	TRBD2	CASSAGLAGGLMTGELFF	TGTGCCAGCAGTGCGGGACTAGCGGGGGGCCTGATGACCGGGGAGCTGTTTTTT
TRBJ2-3	.	TRBV7-9	TRBD2	CASSRGTSGGNTQYF	TGTGCCAGCAGCCGCGGGACTAGCGGGGGAAATACGCAGTATTTT
TRBJ1-4	.	TRBV6-5	.	CASSAVTNEKLFF	TGTGCCAGCAGCGCCGTTACTAATGAAAAACTGTTTTTT
TRBJ1-1	.	TRBV4-1	TRBD1	CASSLGQGALPHTEAFF	TGCGCCAGCAGCCTAGGACAGGGGGCCCTACCCCACACTGAAGCTTTCTTT
TRBJ1-1	.	TRBV5-1	.	CASSLGQPNTEAFF	TGCGCCAGCAGCTTGGGACAGCCGAACACTGAAGCTTTCTTT
TRBJ2-7	.	TRBV13	.	CASSEGGYEQYF	TGTGCCAGCAGCGAGGGAGGCTACGAGCAGTACTTC
TRBJ2-7	.	TRBV7-2	.	CASSKNYEQYF	TGTGCCAGCAGCAAAAACTACGAGCAGTACTTC
TRBJ1-2	.	TRBV6-6	.	CASSPSFYGYTF	TGTGCCAGCAGTCCGAGTTTCTATGGCTACACCTTC
TRBJ1-2	.	TRBV6-2/TRBV6-3	.	CASSYSLSYRDYGYTF	TGTGCCAGCAGTTACTCGTTATCCTACAGGGACTATGGCTACACCTTC
TRBJ2-7	.	TRBV9	TRBD1	CASSLGQASYEQYF	TGTGCCAGCAGCCTCGGACAGGCCTCCTACGAGCAGTACTTC
TRBJ1-5	.	TRBV6-5	.	CASSRDSANQPQHF	TGTGCCAGCAGCCGAGACAGTGCGAATCAGCCCCAGCATTTT
TRBJ1-4	.	TRBV9	.	CASSTTATNEKLFF	TGTGCCAGCAGCACGACAGCAACTAATGAAAAACTGTTTTTT
TRBJ2-7	once	TRBV4-1	.	CASSQERMLYEQYF	TGCGCCAGCAGCCAAGAAAGGATGCTCTACGAGCAGTACTTC
TRBJ1-1	.	TRBV4-2	.	CASSQEWGTEAFF	TGTGCCAGCAGCCAAGAGTGGGGTACCGAAGCTTTCTTT
TRBJ1-2	.	TRBV5-1	.	CASSLVSGRSDGYTF	TGCGCCAGCAGCTTAGTCTCGGGGCGAAGTGACGGCTACACCTTC
TRBJ1-2	.	TRBV27	TRBD1	CASSRQGSSHYGYTF	TGTGCCAGCAGCCGACAGGGGTCCTCCCACTATGGCTACACCTTC
TRBJ2-1	.	TRBV5-5	.	CASSLGVEDRYNEQFF	TGTGCCAGCAGCTTGGGGGTAGAAGATCGCTACAATGAGCAGTTCTTC
TRBJ2-3	.	TRBV2	.	CASSQGPTDTQYF	TGTGCCAGCAGTCAAGGGCCCACAGATACGCAGTATTTT
TRBJ2-2	.	TRBV30	.	CAWSVLSGGTGELFF	TGTGCCTGGAGTGTACTTAGTGGGGGCACCGGGGAGCTGTTTTTT
TRBJ1-1	.	TRBV6-6	.	CASSPVQRGVNTEAFF	TGTGCCAGCAGTCCAGTTCAGAGGGGCGTGAACACTGAAGCTTTCTTT
TRBJ1-5	.	TRBV15	.	CATSRDWGSNQPQHF	TGTGCCACCAGCAGAGATTGGGGGAGCAATCAGCCCCAGCATTTT
TRBJ1-4	once	TRBV28	.	CASTPGGATNEKLFF	TGTGCCAGCACCCCCGGGGGGGCAACTAATGAAAAACTGTTTTTT
TRBJ1-2	.	TRBV5-1	.	CASSAYRERGYTF	TGCGCCAGCAGCGCCTACAGGGAGCGTGGCTACACCTTC
TRBJ1-3	.	TRBV19	.	CASSFSPSGNTIYF	TGTGCCAGTAGTTTTTCACCATCTGGAAACACCATATATTTT
TRBJ1-1	.	TRBV4-3	.	CASSQEPRTEAFF	TGCGCCAGCAGCCAGGAACCCCGGACTGAAGCTTTCTTT
TRBJ2-2	.	TRBV2	.	CASSEVLVWTGELFF	TGTGCCAGCAGTGAAGTCCTAGTTTGGACCGGGGAGCTGTTTTTT